Listed below are T cell receptor beta chains from one sample, sequenced in a study of cytomegalovirus exposure and HLA in healthy donors. Produced via immunoSEQ multiplex PCR; TCRdb's table is partial and in-frame only. Its clone listing holds fewer than 130,000 clones. Specimen: PBMCs. The receptors originated from a man in his forties or fifties in good health and CMV-seronegative. The CDR3 runs from the conserved cysteine through the conserved F or W. A D gene is named only where the DNA matches it firmly.

>TRBD2|TRBJ2-3|TRBV4-1
CASSQPLALAGARDTQYF
TGCGCCAGCAGCCAACCCTTGGCCCTAGCGGGAGCTCGAGATACGCAGTATTTT
>NA|TRBJ2-7|TRBV15
CATSREGRVVHEQYF
TGTGCCACCAGCAGAGAGGGCAGGGTAGTGCACGAGCAGTACTTC
>NA|TRBJ2-1|TRBV4-1
CASSQEWGDEQFF
TGCGCCAGCAGCCAAGAATGGGGGGATGAGCAGTTCTTC
>NA|TRBJ2-7|TRBV19
CASSIKGELYF
TGTGCCAGTAGTATAAAGGGGGAGCTGTACTTC
>TRBD2|TRBJ2-5|TRBV5-1
CASSPQTSSPAQYF
TGCGCCAGCAGCCCCCAGACTAGCAGCCCTGCCCAGTACTTC
>NA|TRBJ2-5|TRBV7-8
CASSATPRVGLETQYF
TGTGCCAGCAGCGCTACCCCGCGGGTTGGCCTAGAGACCCAGTACTTC
>NA|TRBJ1-1|TRBV20-1
CSASDYTEAFF
TGCAGTGCGTCAGATTACACTGAAGCTTTCTTT
>NA|TRBJ2-7|TRBV5-1
CASSLAVYAEQYF
TGCGCCAGCAGCTTGGCCGTCTATGCCGAGCAGTACTTC
>TRBD1|TRBJ1-1|TRBV6-4
CASRSTGDPMNTEAFF
TGTGCCAGCAGATCCACAGGGGATCCCATGAACACTGAAGCTTTCTTT
>NA|TRBJ2-3|TRBV7-9
CASSSIGAVGLARTDTQYF
TGTGCCAGCAGCTCCATAGGGGCCGTGGGCCTAGCGCGCACAGATACGCAGTATTTT
>TRBD2|TRBJ2-7|TRBV27
CASSLATSGYEQYF
TGTGCCAGCAGTTTAGCGACTAGCGGCTACGAGCAGTACTTC